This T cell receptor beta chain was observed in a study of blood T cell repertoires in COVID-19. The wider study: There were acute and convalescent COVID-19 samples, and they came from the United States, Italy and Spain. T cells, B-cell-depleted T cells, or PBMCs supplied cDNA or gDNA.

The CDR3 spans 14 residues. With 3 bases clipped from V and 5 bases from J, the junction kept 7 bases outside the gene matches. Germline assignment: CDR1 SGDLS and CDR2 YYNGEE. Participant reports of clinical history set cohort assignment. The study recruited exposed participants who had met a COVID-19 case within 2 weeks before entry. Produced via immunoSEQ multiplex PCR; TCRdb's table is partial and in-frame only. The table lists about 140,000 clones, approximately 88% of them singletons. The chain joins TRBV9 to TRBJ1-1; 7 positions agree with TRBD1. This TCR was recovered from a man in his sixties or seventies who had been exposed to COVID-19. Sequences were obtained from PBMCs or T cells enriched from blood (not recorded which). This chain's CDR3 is CASSANRGGTEAFF. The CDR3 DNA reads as TGTGCCAGCAGCGCTAACAGGGGTGGAACTGAAGCTTTCTTT.